A selection of T cell receptor beta chains follows, all from one sample in a study of blood T cell repertoires in COVID-19. Method: immunoSEQ multiplex PCR; TCRdb's copy keeps in-frame clones and lacks some. The sample carries about 55,000 clones, about nine tenths recorded once. Specimen: peripheral blood. The receptors originated from a human donor with active COVID-19. The donor label of this sample is uncertain. CDR3s include the opening cysteine and the closing phenylalanine or tryptophan. The order of the fields is clone size, V gene, D gene, CDR3 length, J gene, CDR3 DNA, CDR3 protein. D genes are given only for firm matches. A clone size is listed for some rows: how often the clone was seen (once, few, many), or a class if it is expanded.

clone_size: -; v_call: TRBV29-1; d_call: -; cdr3_length: 13; j_call: TRBJ1-4; cdr3_nt: TGCAGCGTTGAGGGCCAGTCAAATGAAAAACTGTTTTTT; cdr3_aa: CSVEGQSNEKLFF
clone_size: -; v_call: TRBV10-2; d_call: TRBD1; cdr3_length: 13; j_call: TRBJ1-1; cdr3_nt: TGCGCCAGCGCCCAGGGGGTGAACACTGAAGCTTTCTTT; cdr3_aa: CASAQGVNTEAFF
clone_size: few; v_call: TRBV30; d_call: -; cdr3_length: 14; j_call: TRBJ1-2; cdr3_nt: TGTGCCTGCAAGTGGGGGCGAATATCCTCGGGCTACACCTTC; cdr3_aa: CACKWGRISSGYTF
clone_size: once; v_call: TRBV10-3; d_call: TRBD1; cdr3_length: 12; j_call: TRBJ2-7; cdr3_nt: TGTGCCATCAGTGGACAGGGCTACGAGCAGTACTTC; cdr3_aa: CAISGQGYEQYF
clone_size: -; v_call: TRBV5-1; d_call: TRBD1; cdr3_length: 15; j_call: TRBJ2-7; cdr3_nt: TGCGCCAGCAGCCTGACCCAGGGGGCGACCTACGAGCAGTACTTC; cdr3_aa: CASSLTQGATYEQYF
clone_size: -; v_call: TRBV12-3/TRBV12-4; d_call: -; cdr3_length: 13; j_call: TRBJ2-3; cdr3_nt: TGTGCCAGCAGTTTGGGGCTAGGAGATACGCAGTATTTT; cdr3_aa: CASSLGLGDTQYF
clone_size: -; v_call: TRBV6-5; d_call: -; cdr3_length: 15; j_call: TRBJ1-4; cdr3_nt: TGTGCCAGCAGATATAAACAGGGAGATAATGAAAAACTGTTTTTT; cdr3_aa: CASRYKQGDNEKLFF
clone_size: -; v_call: TRBV6-5; d_call: -; cdr3_length: 13; j_call: TRBJ1-2; cdr3_nt: TGTGCCAGCAGCCGTACAGCTACCTATGGCTACACCTTC; cdr3_aa: CASSRTATYGYTF
clone_size: -; v_call: TRBV6-5; d_call: -; cdr3_length: 12; j_call: TRBJ1-1; cdr3_nt: TGTGCCAGCAGTTCGGGACTCGCATGGGCTTTCTTT; cdr3_aa: CASSSGLAWAFF
clone_size: -; v_call: TRBV7-9; d_call: -; cdr3_length: 14; j_call: TRBJ2-5; cdr3_nt: TGTGCCAGCAGCTTATTGGGAGTTAAAGAGACCCAGTACTTC; cdr3_aa: CASSLLGVKETQYF
clone_size: few; v_call: TRBV3-1/TRBV3-2; d_call: -; cdr3_length: 17; j_call: TRBJ1-6; cdr3_nt: TGTGCCAGCAGCCAACGTACTTTTGTAGCGCCTAATTCACCCCTCCACTTT; cdr3_aa: CASSQRTFVAPNSPLHF
clone_size: -; v_call: TRBV10-3; d_call: -; cdr3_length: 11; j_call: TRBJ2-1; cdr3_nt: TGTGCCGCCGGGGGGCCGGGCGAGCAGTTCTTC; cdr3_aa: CAAGGPGEQFF
clone_size: -; v_call: TRBV7-2; d_call: -; cdr3_length: 12; j_call: TRBJ1-2; cdr3_nt: TGTGCCAGCAGCGATCGGGGAGCAGGCTACACCTTC; cdr3_aa: CASSDRGAGYTF
clone_size: -; v_call: TRBV9; d_call: -; cdr3_length: 14; j_call: TRBJ1-5; cdr3_nt: TGTGCCAGCAGCCCCACAGGGACGGATCAGCCCCAGCATTTT; cdr3_aa: CASSPTGTDQPQHF
clone_size: -; v_call: TRBV21-1; d_call: -; cdr3_length: 16; j_call: TRBJ1-1; cdr3_nt: TGTGCCAGCAGCCACCAGAGGGTGGGGGGGAGAACCGAAGCTTTCTTT; cdr3_aa: CASSHQRVGGRTEAFF
clone_size: -; v_call: TRBV27; d_call: TRBD2; cdr3_length: 19; j_call: TRBJ2-3; cdr3_nt: TGTGCCAGCAGTTTCTCAACACTAGCGGCCGGTATAATCACAGATACGCAGTATTTT; cdr3_aa: CASSFSTLAAGIITDTQYF
clone_size: few; v_call: TRBV27; d_call: TRBD1; cdr3_length: 15; j_call: TRBJ1-1; cdr3_nt: TGTGCCAGCAGTTCCATCGGGACAGGGAATTTTGGAGCTTTCTTT; cdr3_aa: CASSSIGTGNFGAFF
clone_size: -; v_call: TRBV18; d_call: TRBD1; cdr3_length: 15; j_call: TRBJ2-1; cdr3_nt: TGTGCCAGCTCAGCGGGACAGGGGGCCTACAATGAGCAGTTCTTC; cdr3_aa: CASSAGQGAYNEQFF
clone_size: -; v_call: TRBV5-1; d_call: TRBD2; cdr3_length: 15; j_call: TRBJ2-1; cdr3_nt: TGCGCCAGCAGCTTAGGTAGCGGGAGGGCCGGTGAGCAGTTCTTC; cdr3_aa: CASSLGSGRAGEQFF
clone_size: -; v_call: TRBV27; d_call: -; cdr3_length: 15; j_call: TRBJ2-2; cdr3_nt: TGTGCCAGCAGAACCGGGACTCCCTCCGGCGGGGAGCTGTTTTTT; cdr3_aa: CASRTGTPSGGELFF
clone_size: -; v_call: TRBV27; d_call: TRBD1; cdr3_length: 15; j_call: TRBJ2-7; cdr3_nt: TGTGCCAGCAGTTCAACAGGGGTCGGGGAGTACGAGCAGTACTTC; cdr3_aa: CASSSTGVGEYEQYF
clone_size: -; v_call: TRBV7-9; d_call: TRBD2; cdr3_length: 18; j_call: TRBJ2-3; cdr3_nt: TGTGCCAGCAGCTTCGGTGATGGTCGCAGCGGGGGCACAGATACGCAGTATTTT; cdr3_aa: CASSFGDGRSGGTDTQYF
clone_size: -; v_call: TRBV2; d_call: -; cdr3_length: 12; j_call: TRBJ2-1; cdr3_nt: TGTGCCACCCAGACACAGTACAATGAGCAGTTCTTC; cdr3_aa: CATQTQYNEQFF
clone_size: -; v_call: TRBV7-8; d_call: TRBD1; cdr3_length: 18; j_call: TRBJ2-4; cdr3_nt: TGTGCCAGCAGCTTACTCTCCGCTTCCACCGGGACAGAAAACATTCAGTACTTC; cdr3_aa: CASSLLSASTGTENIQYF
clone_size: -; v_call: TRBV27; d_call: -; cdr3_length: 14; j_call: TRBJ1-5; cdr3_nt: TGTGCCAGCAGTTTATGGGGAGGGAGTCAGCCCCAGCATTTT; cdr3_aa: CASSLWGGSQPQHF
clone_size: -; v_call: TRBV9; d_call: TRBD1; cdr3_length: 17; j_call: TRBJ1-1; cdr3_nt: TGTGCCAGCAGCCCCCGAACAGGGGGGCACTCCGCCGCTGAAGCTTTCTTT; cdr3_aa: CASSPRTGGHSAAEAFF
clone_size: few; v_call: TRBV2; d_call: -; cdr3_length: 12; j_call: TRBJ2-7; cdr3_nt: TGTGCCAGCAGTCCTCGGGTCTACGAGCAGTACTTC; cdr3_aa: CASSPRVYEQYF
clone_size: -; v_call: TRBV19; d_call: TRBD1; cdr3_length: 16; j_call: TRBJ2-2; cdr3_nt: TGTGCCAGTAGTCAGACAGGGGGCGGTCTAACCGGGGAGCTGTTTTTT; cdr3_aa: CASSQTGGGLTGELFF
clone_size: -; v_call: TRBV10-1; d_call: -; cdr3_length: 14; j_call: TRBJ2-3; cdr3_nt: TGCGCCAGCAGTACCGGGAGCGATGTAGATACGCAGTATTTT; cdr3_aa: CASSTGSDVDTQYF
clone_size: once; v_call: TRBV3-1/TRBV3-2; d_call: -; cdr3_length: 12; j_call: TRBJ2-2; cdr3_nt: TGTGCCAGCAGCGAGGGCGGCGGGGAGCTGTTTTTT; cdr3_aa: CASSEGGGELFF
clone_size: -; v_call: TRBV6-5; d_call: -; cdr3_length: 15; j_call: TRBJ1-4; cdr3_nt: TGTGCCAGCAGTTACTTCGGGGGGGCGGTCGAAAAACTGTTTTTT; cdr3_aa: CASSYFGGAVEKLFF
clone_size: -; v_call: TRBV7-3; d_call: -; cdr3_length: 14; j_call: TRBJ2-4; cdr3_nt: TGTGCCAGCAGCCCCGGGACTCCCAAAAACATTCAGTACTTC; cdr3_aa: CASSPGTPKNIQYF
clone_size: -; v_call: TRBV6-2/TRBV6-3; d_call: TRBD1; cdr3_length: 14; j_call: TRBJ1-4; cdr3_nt: TGTGCCAGCAGTTCAGGACAGGATTTCGAAAAACTGTTTTTT; cdr3_aa: CASSSGQDFEKLFF
clone_size: -; v_call: TRBV28; d_call: -; cdr3_length: 13; j_call: TRBJ1-1; cdr3_nt: TGTGCCAGCGCCATCCAGGGGAACACTGAAGCTTTCTTT; cdr3_aa: CASAIQGNTEAFF
clone_size: -; v_call: TRBV19; d_call: -; cdr3_length: 14; j_call: TRBJ1-1; cdr3_nt: TGTGCCAGTAGTATAGGACTGATGAACACTGAAGCTTTCTTT; cdr3_aa: CASSIGLMNTEAFF
clone_size: -; v_call: TRBV27; d_call: TRBD2; cdr3_length: 17; j_call: TRBJ2-5; cdr3_nt: TGTGCCAGCAGTTTATACCCGAGGACTAGCGGGACAGAGACCCAGTACTTC; cdr3_aa: CASSLYPRTSGTETQYF
clone_size: once; v_call: TRBV2; d_call: -; cdr3_length: 14; j_call: TRBJ1-5; cdr3_nt: TGTGCCAGCAGTGTGGGGAGGGACAATCAGCCCCAGCATTTT; cdr3_aa: CASSVGRDNQPQHF
clone_size: -; v_call: TRBV18; d_call: TRBD2; cdr3_length: 16; j_call: TRBJ2-1; cdr3_nt: TGTGCCAGCGCGTCCTGGCGGGGGAGCTCCTACAATGAGCAGTTCTTC; cdr3_aa: CASASWRGSSYNEQFF
clone_size: -; v_call: TRBV4-3; d_call: -; cdr3_length: 14; j_call: TRBJ1-5; cdr3_nt: TGCGCCAGCAGCCAAGGACAGGAGAATCAGCCCCAGCATTTT; cdr3_aa: CASSQGQENQPQHF
clone_size: -; v_call: TRBV7-6; d_call: -; cdr3_length: 13; j_call: TRBJ1-2; cdr3_nt: TGTGCCAGCAGCCCTGACAGCAACTATGGCTACACCTTC; cdr3_aa: CASSPDSNYGYTF
clone_size: -; v_call: TRBV25-1; d_call: TRBD2; cdr3_length: 15; j_call: TRBJ2-7; cdr3_nt: TGTGCCAGCAGTGAATATCTAGCGGGAGTAGGAGAGCAGTACTTC; cdr3_aa: CASSEYLAGVGEQYF
clone_size: -; v_call: TRBV19; d_call: -; cdr3_length: 13; j_call: TRBJ1-2; cdr3_nt: TGTGCCAGCGCTTTCCCCGCGGGCTATGGCTACACCTTC; cdr3_aa: CASAFPAGYGYTF
clone_size: -; v_call: TRBV5-1; d_call: -; cdr3_length: 14; j_call: TRBJ2-7; cdr3_nt: TGCGCCAGCAGCTTGGGAGGGAGCTCCTACGAGCAGTACTTC; cdr3_aa: CASSLGGSSYEQYF
clone_size: -; v_call: TRBV7-9; d_call: -; cdr3_length: 14; j_call: TRBJ1-4; cdr3_nt: TGTGCCAGCACCGCCCCCGGGAGTAATGAAAAACTGTTTTTT; cdr3_aa: CASTAPGSNEKLFF
clone_size: -; v_call: TRBV28; d_call: -; cdr3_length: 15; j_call: TRBJ2-7; cdr3_nt: TGTGCCAGCAGTTTCCGGACTCGCCCGCCCTACGAGCAGTACTTC; cdr3_aa: CASSFRTRPPYEQYF
clone_size: few; v_call: TRBV15; d_call: -; cdr3_length: 15; j_call: TRBJ1-5; cdr3_nt: TGTGCCACCAGCAGAGAGGTGGAAGGGGATCAGCCCCAGCATTTT; cdr3_aa: CATSREVEGDQPQHF